The T cell receptor (beta chain) described here comes from a study of early T cells in non-severe SARS-CoV-2 infection. This clonotype was seen repeatedly, ten times or more. This CDR3 spans 14 amino acids. The germline CDR1 and CDR2 sequences are LNHDA and SQIVND (reference sequence). The V and J ends lost 3 bases and 7 bases, in that order; junction bases with no gene match: 1. TCRdb itself ran the 5' RACE reads through MiXCR, one entry per CDR3 protein. The sample lists 85,000 to 100,000 distinct CDR3 sequences; roughly 9.6% were seen once. The receptor was isolated from an adult who was a healthcare worker with PCR-confirmed SARS-CoV-2 infection or an uninfected control (not recorded which). This sequence joins TRBV19 and TRBJ2-1; TRBD2 agrees at 12 bases. What was sequenced was whole blood. This CDR3 is CASSIGLAGNEQFF. CDR3 bases: TGTGCCAGTAGTATTGGACTAGCGGGGAATGAGCAGTTCTTC.